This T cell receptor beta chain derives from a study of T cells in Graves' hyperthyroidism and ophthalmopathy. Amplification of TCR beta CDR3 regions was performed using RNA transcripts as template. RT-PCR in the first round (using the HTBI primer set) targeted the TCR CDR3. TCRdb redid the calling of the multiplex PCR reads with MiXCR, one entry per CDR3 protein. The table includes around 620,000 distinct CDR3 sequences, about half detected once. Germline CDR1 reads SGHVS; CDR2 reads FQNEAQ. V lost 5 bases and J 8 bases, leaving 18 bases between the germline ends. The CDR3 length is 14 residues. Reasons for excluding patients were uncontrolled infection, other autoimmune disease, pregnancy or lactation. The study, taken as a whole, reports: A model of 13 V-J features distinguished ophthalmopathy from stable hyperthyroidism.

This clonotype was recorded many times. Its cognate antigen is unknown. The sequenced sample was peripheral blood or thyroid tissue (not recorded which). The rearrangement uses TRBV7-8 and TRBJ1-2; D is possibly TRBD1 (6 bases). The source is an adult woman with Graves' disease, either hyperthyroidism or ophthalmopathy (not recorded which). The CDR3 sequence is CASSPREGGGGYTF. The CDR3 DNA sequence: TGTGCCAGCAGCCCTCGAGAAGGGGGTGGGGGCTACACCTTC.